This is a list of T cell receptor beta chains from one sample in a study of blood T cell repertoires in COVID-19. Libraries were prepared by immunoSEQ multiplex PCR; TCRdb keeps only in-frame clonotypes and omits some of them. The table includes a few hundred thousand clones, more than 75% detected once. The sequenced sample consisted of peripheral blood. The origin of the receptors is a human donor in a cohort sampled during active COVID-19. CDR3s include the opening cysteine and the closing phenylalanine or tryptophan. Each record gives: CDR3 protein, V gene, CDR3 length, clone size. The size field is filled for only some rows; it gives once, few, many or a size class.

cdr3_aa: CASTPPGQGHGYTF
v_call: TRBV19
cdr3_length: 14
clone_size: .

cdr3_aa: CASSLRPGTSGGFDTQYF
v_call: TRBV5-1
cdr3_length: 18
clone_size: .

cdr3_aa: CASSIIQGDYTGELFF
v_call: TRBV19
cdr3_length: 16
clone_size: .

cdr3_aa: CASSPGGGDYGYTF
v_call: TRBV5-1
cdr3_length: 14
clone_size: .

cdr3_aa: CASSEDLQGAEETQYF
v_call: TRBV6-1
cdr3_length: 16
clone_size: once

cdr3_aa: CASSYSGDKSSNQPQHF
v_call: TRBV6-2/TRBV6-3
cdr3_length: 17
clone_size: .

cdr3_aa: CASRPAGIYGYTF
v_call: TRBV19
cdr3_length: 13
clone_size: .

cdr3_aa: CASSSEKPGTGGTYNEQFF
v_call: TRBV7-9
cdr3_length: 19
clone_size: .

cdr3_aa: CASSTLQIQYGYTF
v_call: TRBV19
cdr3_length: 14
clone_size: many

cdr3_aa: CASLQGTGSTGELFF
v_call: TRBV19
cdr3_length: 15
clone_size: .

cdr3_aa: CASSLGGTQYF
v_call: TRBV11-2
cdr3_length: 11
clone_size: once

cdr3_aa: CASSVTSGDTQYF
v_call: TRBV28
cdr3_length: 13
clone_size: .

cdr3_aa: CASGSPEAFF
v_call: TRBV12-5
cdr3_length: 10
clone_size: .

cdr3_aa: CASSFGQGGLHQPQHF
v_call: TRBV5-6
cdr3_length: 16
clone_size: .

cdr3_aa: CATERMRLGDTQYF
v_call: TRBV10-2
cdr3_length: 14
clone_size: .

cdr3_aa: CASSTASRDTQYF
v_call: TRBV6-5
cdr3_length: 13
clone_size: once

cdr3_aa: CASSIHRGSPYEQYF
v_call: TRBV19
cdr3_length: 15
clone_size: .

cdr3_aa: CASSFNAGQGGNEQFF
v_call: TRBV7-2
cdr3_length: 16
clone_size: .

cdr3_aa: CASSPIGATSGANVLTF
v_call: TRBV18
cdr3_length: 17
clone_size: .

cdr3_aa: CASSFQGAENTEAFF
v_call: TRBV11-2
cdr3_length: 15
clone_size: .

cdr3_aa: CASSQDLSRSSPLHF
v_call: TRBV4-3
cdr3_length: 15
clone_size: .

cdr3_aa: CAWSRDSPLHF
v_call: TRBV30
cdr3_length: 11
clone_size: .

cdr3_aa: CASSLSSAVRETQYF
v_call: TRBV27
cdr3_length: 15
clone_size: .

cdr3_aa: CASRPPWENQPQHF
v_call: TRBV6-5
cdr3_length: 14
clone_size: .

cdr3_aa: CASSLQVAGGPSTDTQYF
v_call: TRBV4-3
cdr3_length: 18
clone_size: .

cdr3_aa: CASSQDRLAGGLTAPIYEQYF
v_call: TRBV14
cdr3_length: 21
clone_size: .

cdr3_aa: CASSALRGYNEQFF
v_call: TRBV2
cdr3_length: 14
clone_size: .

cdr3_aa: CASSVELGGTGELFF
v_call: TRBV9
cdr3_length: 15
clone_size: .

cdr3_aa: CASSPLGQGSNQPQHF
v_call: TRBV27
cdr3_length: 16
clone_size: .

cdr3_aa: CASSSGREGPLRAIYF
v_call: TRBV19
cdr3_length: 16
clone_size: .

cdr3_aa: CASSDAAYYGYTF
v_call: TRBV6-5
cdr3_length: 13
clone_size: .

cdr3_aa: CASSIHRGRKTEAFF
v_call: TRBV19
cdr3_length: 15
clone_size: .

cdr3_aa: CASSAKSGQHYNSPLHF
v_call: TRBV9
cdr3_length: 17
clone_size: .

cdr3_aa: CASKPGTFNYEQYF
v_call: TRBV27
cdr3_length: 14
clone_size: .

cdr3_aa: CASSLTGDEAFF
v_call: TRBV11-3
cdr3_length: 12
clone_size: .

cdr3_aa: CASTPRGQGTYEQYF
v_call: TRBV6-5
cdr3_length: 15
clone_size: few

cdr3_aa: CATSEYGTGGFTDTQYF
v_call: TRBV24-1
cdr3_length: 17
clone_size: .

cdr3_aa: CAISESQGSTDTQYF
v_call: TRBV10-3
cdr3_length: 15
clone_size: .

cdr3_aa: CASSPGDRATYEQYF
v_call: TRBV18
cdr3_length: 15
clone_size: .